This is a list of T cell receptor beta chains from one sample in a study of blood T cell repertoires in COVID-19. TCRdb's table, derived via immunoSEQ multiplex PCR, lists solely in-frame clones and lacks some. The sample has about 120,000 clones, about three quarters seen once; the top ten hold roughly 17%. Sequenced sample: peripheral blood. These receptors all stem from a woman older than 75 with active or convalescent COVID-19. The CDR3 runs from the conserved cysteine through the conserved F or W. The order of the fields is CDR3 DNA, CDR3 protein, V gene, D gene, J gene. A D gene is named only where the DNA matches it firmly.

cdr3_nt: TGTGCCAGCAGGTCGGGAACCACTGAAGCTTTCTTT
cdr3_aa: CASRSGTTEAFF
v_call: TRBV2
d_call: -
j_call: TRBJ1-1

cdr3_nt: TGTGCCAGCGGGACTAGCGTGCCGGTCGGGCTGTTTTTT
cdr3_aa: CASGTSVPVGLFF
v_call: TRBV12-3/TRBV12-4
d_call: TRBD2
j_call: TRBJ2-2

cdr3_nt: TGCGCCAGCAGCTTGGCCCGGAGCGGAGAGACCCAGTACTTC
cdr3_aa: CASSLARSGETQYF
v_call: TRBV5-1
d_call: -
j_call: TRBJ2-5

cdr3_nt: TGCGCCAGCAGCTTAAATACAGGGGACTGGGCTACTAGGGCCGGGGAGCTGTTTTTT
cdr3_aa: CASSLNTGDWATRAGELFF
v_call: TRBV5-1
d_call: -
j_call: TRBJ2-2

cdr3_nt: TGTGCCAGCAGCCCCTCCTACCGGGACAGGGAAGGAGGCCGTGAAAAACTGTTTTTT
cdr3_aa: CASSPSYRDREGGREKLFF
v_call: TRBV7-2
d_call: TRBD1
j_call: TRBJ1-4

cdr3_nt: TGTGCCAGTAGTACAACTTGGACAGTAAGCTACGAGCAGTACTTC
cdr3_aa: CASSTTWTVSYEQYF
v_call: TRBV19
d_call: -
j_call: TRBJ2-7

cdr3_nt: TGTGCCAGCTCATCGGGACTAGCGGAGTCCAATGAGCAGTTCTTC
cdr3_aa: CASSSGLAESNEQFF
v_call: TRBV18
d_call: TRBD2
j_call: TRBJ2-1

cdr3_nt: TGTGCCAGCAGTTCCACACTAGCGGGAGGCGATACGCAGTATTTT
cdr3_aa: CASSSTLAGGDTQYF
v_call: TRBV28
d_call: TRBD2
j_call: TRBJ2-3

cdr3_nt: TGTGCCAGCAGTTACAGGTCAAGCTCCTACGAGCAGTACTTC
cdr3_aa: CASSYRSSSYEQYF
v_call: TRBV2
d_call: -
j_call: TRBJ2-7

cdr3_nt: TGTGCCAGCAGTCTAGGACAGGGTCCCGAGACCCAGTACTTC
cdr3_aa: CASSLGQGPETQYF
v_call: TRBV6-1
d_call: TRBD1
j_call: TRBJ2-5

cdr3_nt: TGTGCCAGCTCACCCCCGAGCGTGGGGCCCTTGAGGGAGCAGTACTTC
cdr3_aa: CASSPPSVGPLREQYF
v_call: TRBV18
d_call: -
j_call: TRBJ2-7

cdr3_nt: TGTGCCAGTAGTATGGCAACCGGGACAGGGACCTCCTACGAGCAGTACTTC
cdr3_aa: CASSMATGTGTSYEQYF
v_call: TRBV19
d_call: TRBD1
j_call: TRBJ2-7

cdr3_nt: TGTGCCAGCAGCTTATTGGCTAGCGGGAACTCAGATACGCAGTATTTT
cdr3_aa: CASSLLASGNSDTQYF
v_call: TRBV11-2
d_call: TRBD2
j_call: TRBJ2-3

cdr3_nt: TGTGCCAGCAGGGGAGCCCCCCCCAGCCGGGCCTACAATGAGCAGTTCTTC
cdr3_aa: CASRGAPPSRAYNEQFF
v_call: TRBV2
d_call: -
j_call: TRBJ2-1

cdr3_nt: TGTGCCAGCAGCCCTGGGGCAGGGAAGCAGTTCTTC
cdr3_aa: CASSPGAGKQFF
v_call: TRBV3-1/TRBV3-2
d_call: -
j_call: TRBJ2-1

cdr3_nt: TGTGCCAGCACCGCCACGGGGAGGGGCGGCTATGGCTACACCTTC
cdr3_aa: CASTATGRGGYGYTF
v_call: TRBV28
d_call: -
j_call: TRBJ1-2